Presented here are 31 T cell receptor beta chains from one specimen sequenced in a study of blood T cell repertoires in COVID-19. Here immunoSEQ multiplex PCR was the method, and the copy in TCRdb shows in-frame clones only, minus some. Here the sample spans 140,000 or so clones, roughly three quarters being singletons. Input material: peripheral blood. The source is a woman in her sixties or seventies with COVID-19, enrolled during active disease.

The CDR3 spells CASSLAGGRGTF. CDR3 sequence (DNA): TGCGCCAGCAGCTTGGCCGGTGGCCGCGGAACCTTC. This chain connects TRBV5-1 to TRBJ1-2; D ambiguous. The germline V gene encodes CDR1 SGHRS and CDR2 YFSETQ. The V and J ends lost 0 bases and 14 bases respectively, with 14 bases between them. This CDR3 contains 12 residues.

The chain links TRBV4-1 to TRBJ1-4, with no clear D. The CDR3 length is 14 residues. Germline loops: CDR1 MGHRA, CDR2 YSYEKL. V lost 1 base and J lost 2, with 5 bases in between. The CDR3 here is CASSQVVTNEKLFF. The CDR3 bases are TGCGCCAGCAGCCAAGTAGTCACTAATGAAAAACTGTTTTTT.

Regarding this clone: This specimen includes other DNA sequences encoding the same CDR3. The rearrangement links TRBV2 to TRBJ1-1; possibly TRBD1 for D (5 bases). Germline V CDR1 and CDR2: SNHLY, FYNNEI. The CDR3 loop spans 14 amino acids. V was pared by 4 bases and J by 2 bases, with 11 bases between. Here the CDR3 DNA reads TGTGCCAGCAGTGTACAGGTAACAAACACTGAAGCTTTCTTT. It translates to CASSVQVTNTEAFF.

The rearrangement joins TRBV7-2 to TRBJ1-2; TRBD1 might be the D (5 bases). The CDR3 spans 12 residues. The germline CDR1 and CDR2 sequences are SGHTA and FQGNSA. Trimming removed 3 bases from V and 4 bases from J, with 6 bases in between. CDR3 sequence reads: CASSLDTYGYTF. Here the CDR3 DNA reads TGTGCCAGCAGCTTGGACACCTATGGCTACACCTTC.

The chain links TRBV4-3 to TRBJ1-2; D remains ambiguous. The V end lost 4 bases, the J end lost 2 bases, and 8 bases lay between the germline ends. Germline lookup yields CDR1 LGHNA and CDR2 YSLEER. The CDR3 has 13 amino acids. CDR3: CASSRAENYGYTF. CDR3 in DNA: TGCGCCAGCAGCCGCGCGGAAAACTATGGCTACACCTTC.

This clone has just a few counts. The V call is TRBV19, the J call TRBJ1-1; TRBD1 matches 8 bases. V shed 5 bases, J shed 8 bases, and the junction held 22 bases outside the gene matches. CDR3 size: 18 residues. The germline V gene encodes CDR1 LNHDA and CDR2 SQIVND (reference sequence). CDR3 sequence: CASSSVRGRESIGHEAFF. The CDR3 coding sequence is TGTGCCAGTAGTTCCGTCAGGGGGCGCGAATCTATAGGCCACGAAGCTTTCTTT.

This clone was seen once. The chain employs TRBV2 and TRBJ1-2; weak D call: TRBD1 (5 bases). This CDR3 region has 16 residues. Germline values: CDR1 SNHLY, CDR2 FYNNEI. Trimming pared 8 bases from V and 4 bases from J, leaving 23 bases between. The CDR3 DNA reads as TGTGCCAGCGCCCAGTTTCCCGGAGACAGTCTCTATGGCTACACCTTC. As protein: CASAQFPGDSLYGYTF. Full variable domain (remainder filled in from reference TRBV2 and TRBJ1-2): EPEVTQTPSHQVTQMGQEVILRCVPISNHLYFYWYRQILGQKVEFLVSFYNNEISEKSEIFDDQFSVERPDGSNFTLKIRSTKLEDSAMYFCASAQFPGDSLYGYTFGSGTRLTVV.

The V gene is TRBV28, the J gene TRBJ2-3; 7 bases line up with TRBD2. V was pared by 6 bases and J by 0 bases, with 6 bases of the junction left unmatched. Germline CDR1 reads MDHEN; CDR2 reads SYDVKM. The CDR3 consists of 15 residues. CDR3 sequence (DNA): TGTGCCAGCAGCCCAGCGGGGACTAGCACAGATACGCAGTATTTT. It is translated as CASSPAGTSTDTQYF.

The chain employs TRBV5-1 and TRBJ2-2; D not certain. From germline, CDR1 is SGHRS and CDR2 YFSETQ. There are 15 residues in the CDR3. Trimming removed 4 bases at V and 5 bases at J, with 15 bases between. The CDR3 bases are TGCGCCAGCAGCCCTACAACGGGTGGGACCGGGGAGCTGTTTTTT. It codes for CASSPTTGGTGELFF.

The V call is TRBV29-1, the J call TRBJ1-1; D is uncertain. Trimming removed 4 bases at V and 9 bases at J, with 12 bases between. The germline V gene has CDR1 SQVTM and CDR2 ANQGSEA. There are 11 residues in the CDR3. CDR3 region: CSVVAGSQAFF. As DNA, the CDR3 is TGCAGCGTTGTGGCGGGCAGCCAAGCTTTCTTT.

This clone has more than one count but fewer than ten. CDR3 sequence (DNA): TGTGCCAGCAGTCGTGCTCGGTCTACCTACAATGAGCAGTTCTTC. Amino acid sequence: CASSRARSTYNEQFF. This rearrangement joins TRBV27 to TRBJ2-1; the D is unclear. Trimming left V 5 bases short and J 2 bases short, with 13 bases between. The length of the CDR3 is 15 residues. Per the germline V gene, CDR1 is MNHEY and CDR2 is SMNVEV (reference sequence).

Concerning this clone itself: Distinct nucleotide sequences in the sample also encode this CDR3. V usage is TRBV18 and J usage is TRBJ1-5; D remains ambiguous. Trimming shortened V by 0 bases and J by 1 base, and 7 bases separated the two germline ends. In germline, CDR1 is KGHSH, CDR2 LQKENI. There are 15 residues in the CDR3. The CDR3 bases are TGTGCCAGCTCACCACCCGGTTCAAGCAATCAGCCCCAGCATTTT. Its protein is CASSPPGSSNQPQHF.

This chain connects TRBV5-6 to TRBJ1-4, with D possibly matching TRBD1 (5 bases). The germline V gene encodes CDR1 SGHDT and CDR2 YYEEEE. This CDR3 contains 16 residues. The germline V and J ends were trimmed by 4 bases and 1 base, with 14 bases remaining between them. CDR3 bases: TGTGCCAGCAGCAACTCCTTCGGGGGAACTAATGAAAAACTGTTTTTT. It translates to CASSNSFGGTNEKLFF.

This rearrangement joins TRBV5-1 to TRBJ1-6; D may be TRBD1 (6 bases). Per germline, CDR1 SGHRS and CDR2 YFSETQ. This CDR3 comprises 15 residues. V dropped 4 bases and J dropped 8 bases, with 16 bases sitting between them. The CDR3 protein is CASSNRPGVDSPLHF. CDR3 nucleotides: TGCGCCAGCAGCAACCGGCCAGGGGTTGATTCACCCCTCCACTTT.

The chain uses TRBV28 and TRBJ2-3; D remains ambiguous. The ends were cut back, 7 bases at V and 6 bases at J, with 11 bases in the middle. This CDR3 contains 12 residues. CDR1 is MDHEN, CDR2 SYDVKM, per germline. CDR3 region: CASKALVDTQYF. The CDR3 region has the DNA TGTGCCAGCAAAGCCTTAGTGGATACGCAGTATTTT.

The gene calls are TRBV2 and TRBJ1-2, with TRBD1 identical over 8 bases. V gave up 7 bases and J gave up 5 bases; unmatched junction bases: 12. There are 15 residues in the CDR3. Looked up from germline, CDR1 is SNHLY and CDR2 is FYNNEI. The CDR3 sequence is CASKSSGTGYYGYTF. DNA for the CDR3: TGTGCCAGCAAATCATCCGGGACAGGATATTATGGCTACACCTTC.

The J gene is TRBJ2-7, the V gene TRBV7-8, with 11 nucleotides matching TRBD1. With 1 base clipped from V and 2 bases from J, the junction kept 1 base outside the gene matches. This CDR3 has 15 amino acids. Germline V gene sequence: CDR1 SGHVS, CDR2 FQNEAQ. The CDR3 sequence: CASSLVDRGPYEQYF. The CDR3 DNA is TGTGCCAGCAGCTTAGTGGACAGGGGGCCCTACGAGCAGTACTTC.

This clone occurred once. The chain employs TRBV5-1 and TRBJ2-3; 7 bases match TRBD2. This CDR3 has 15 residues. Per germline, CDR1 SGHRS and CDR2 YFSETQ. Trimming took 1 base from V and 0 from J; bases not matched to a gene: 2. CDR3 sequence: CASSLPSGSTDTQYF. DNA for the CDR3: TGCGCCAGCAGCTTGCCTAGCGGAAGCACAGATACGCAGTATTTT.

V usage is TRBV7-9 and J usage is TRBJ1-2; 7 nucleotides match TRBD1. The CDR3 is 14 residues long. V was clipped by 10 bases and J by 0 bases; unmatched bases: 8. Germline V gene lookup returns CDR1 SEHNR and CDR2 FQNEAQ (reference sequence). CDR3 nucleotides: TGTGCCACCACCCAGGGACAGACTAACTATGGCTACACCTTC. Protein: CATTQGQTNYGYTF. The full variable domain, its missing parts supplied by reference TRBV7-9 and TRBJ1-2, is DTGVSQNPRHKITKRGQNVTFRCDPISEHNRLYWYRQTLGQGPEFLTYFQNEAQLEKSRLLSDRFSAERPKGSFSTLEIQRTEQGDSAMYLCATTQGQTNYGYTFGSGTRLTVV.

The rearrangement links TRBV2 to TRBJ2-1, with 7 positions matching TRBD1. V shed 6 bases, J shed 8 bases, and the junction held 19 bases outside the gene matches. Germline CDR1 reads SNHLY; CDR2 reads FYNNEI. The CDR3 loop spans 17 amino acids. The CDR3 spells CASRKEPGQYSIHEQFF. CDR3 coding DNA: TGTGCCAGCAGAAAAGAACCGGGACAGTATTCGATCCATGAGCAGTTCTTC.

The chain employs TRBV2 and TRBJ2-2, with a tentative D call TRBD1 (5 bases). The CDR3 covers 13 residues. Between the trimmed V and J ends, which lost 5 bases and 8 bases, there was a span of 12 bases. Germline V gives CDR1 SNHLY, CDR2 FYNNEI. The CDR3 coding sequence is TGTGCCAGCAGTTCCCAGGGCGTGGGGGAGCTGTTTTTT. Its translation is CASSSQGVGELFF.

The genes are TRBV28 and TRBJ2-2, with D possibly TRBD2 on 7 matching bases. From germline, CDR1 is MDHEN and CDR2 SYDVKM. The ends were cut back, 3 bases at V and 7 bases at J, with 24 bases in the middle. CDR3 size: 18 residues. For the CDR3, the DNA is TGTGCCAGCAGTTTTTATCGGGGGGCAGGTCTAAATGGCGGGGAGCTGTTTTTT. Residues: CASSFYRGAGLNGGELFF.

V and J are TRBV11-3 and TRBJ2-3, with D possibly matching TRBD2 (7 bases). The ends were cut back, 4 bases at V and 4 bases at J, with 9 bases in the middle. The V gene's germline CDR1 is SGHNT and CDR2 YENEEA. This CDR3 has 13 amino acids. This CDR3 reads CASSWGGADTQYF. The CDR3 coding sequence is TGTGCCAGCAGCTGGGGGGGCGCAGATACGCAGTATTTT.

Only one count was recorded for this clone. The CDR3 loop reads CASSQGATGGYGYTF. The DNA for the CDR3 is TGTGCCAGCAGCCAGGGGGCGACAGGGGGCTATGGCTACACCTTC. The chain links TRBV3-1 (or the pseudogene TRBV3-2) to TRBJ1-2; 9 bases are a match to TRBD1. CDR1 is LGHDT, CDR2 YNNKEL, per germline (reference sequence). Unmatched junction bases numbered 6, after V lost 3 bases and J lost 4 bases. CDR3 length: 15 amino acids.

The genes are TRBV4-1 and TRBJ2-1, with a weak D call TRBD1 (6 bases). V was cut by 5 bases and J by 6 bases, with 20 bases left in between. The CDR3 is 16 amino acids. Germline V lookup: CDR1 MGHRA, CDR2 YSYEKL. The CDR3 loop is CASSNPTGSRGNEQFF. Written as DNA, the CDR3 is TGCGCCAGCAGCAACCCCACAGGGAGCAGGGGCAATGAGCAGTTCTTC.

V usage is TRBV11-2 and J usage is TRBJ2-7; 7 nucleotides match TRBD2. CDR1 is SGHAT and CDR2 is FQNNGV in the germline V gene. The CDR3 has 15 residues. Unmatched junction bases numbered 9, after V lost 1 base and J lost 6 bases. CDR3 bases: TGTGCCAGCAGCTTAGCGGCGGGAGTCCCCTCCGAGCAGTACTTC. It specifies CASSLAAGVPSEQYF.

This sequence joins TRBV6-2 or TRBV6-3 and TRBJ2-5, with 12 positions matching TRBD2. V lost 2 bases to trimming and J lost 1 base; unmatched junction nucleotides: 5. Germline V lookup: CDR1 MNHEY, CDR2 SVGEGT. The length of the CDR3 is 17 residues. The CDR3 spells CASSYGTSGGLQETQYF. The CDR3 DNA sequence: TGTGCCAGCAGTTACGGAACTAGCGGGGGGCTCCAAGAGACCCAGTACTTC.

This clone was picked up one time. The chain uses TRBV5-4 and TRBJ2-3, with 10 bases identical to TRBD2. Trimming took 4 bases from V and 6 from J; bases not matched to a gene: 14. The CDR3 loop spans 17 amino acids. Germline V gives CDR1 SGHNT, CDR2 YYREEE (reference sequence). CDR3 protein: CASSKNQQRGGMDTQYF. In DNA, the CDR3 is TGTGCCAGCAGCAAGAATCAACAGCGGGGGGGCATGGATACGCAGTATTTT.

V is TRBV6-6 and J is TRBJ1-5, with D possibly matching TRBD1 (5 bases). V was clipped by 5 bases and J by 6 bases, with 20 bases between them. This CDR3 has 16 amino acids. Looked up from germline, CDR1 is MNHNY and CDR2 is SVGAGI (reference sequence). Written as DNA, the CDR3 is TGTGCCAGCAGTACCTCCGGTGGAAGGGGAAGTCAGCCCCAGCATTTT. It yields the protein CASSTSGGRGSQPQHF.

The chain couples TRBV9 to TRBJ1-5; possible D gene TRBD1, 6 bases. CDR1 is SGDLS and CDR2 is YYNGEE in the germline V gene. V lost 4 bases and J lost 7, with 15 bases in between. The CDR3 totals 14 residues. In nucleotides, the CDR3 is TGTGCCAGCAGCCAGGGAGGGGGTAGCCAGCCCCAGCATTTT. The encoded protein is CASSQGGGSQPQHF.

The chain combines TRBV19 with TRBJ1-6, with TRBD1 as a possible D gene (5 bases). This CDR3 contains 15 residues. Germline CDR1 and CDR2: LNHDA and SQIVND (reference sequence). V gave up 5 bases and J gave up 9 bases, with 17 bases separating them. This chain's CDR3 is CASSARGGGGSPLHF. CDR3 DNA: TGTGCCAGTAGTGCCAGAGGAGGCGGGGGTTCACCCCTCCACTTT.